This T cell receptor beta chain is from a study of T cell repertoires in cytomegalovirus infection. This clonotype occurred many times. TCRdb analysed the reads with MiXCR anew, one entry per CDR3 protein. Among roughly 100,000 distinct CDR3 sequences listed, approximately 15% were seen once. The CDR3 is 14 residues long. Germline-derived CDR1 and CDR2 are SGHAT and FQNNGV. V was shortened by 2 bases and J by 7 bases, with 11 bases between the two germline ends. This sequence was found in a human donor in good health (CMV status not recorded). Some clones in this sample may be carry-over from other donors' samples. Sequences were obtained from PBMCs. The chain has TRBV11-2 and TRBJ1-4, with D hard to call. The DNA of the CDR3 is TGTGCCAGCAGCTTACCCTTCTCGGGTGAAAAACTGTTTTTT. This encodes CASSLPFSGEKLFF.